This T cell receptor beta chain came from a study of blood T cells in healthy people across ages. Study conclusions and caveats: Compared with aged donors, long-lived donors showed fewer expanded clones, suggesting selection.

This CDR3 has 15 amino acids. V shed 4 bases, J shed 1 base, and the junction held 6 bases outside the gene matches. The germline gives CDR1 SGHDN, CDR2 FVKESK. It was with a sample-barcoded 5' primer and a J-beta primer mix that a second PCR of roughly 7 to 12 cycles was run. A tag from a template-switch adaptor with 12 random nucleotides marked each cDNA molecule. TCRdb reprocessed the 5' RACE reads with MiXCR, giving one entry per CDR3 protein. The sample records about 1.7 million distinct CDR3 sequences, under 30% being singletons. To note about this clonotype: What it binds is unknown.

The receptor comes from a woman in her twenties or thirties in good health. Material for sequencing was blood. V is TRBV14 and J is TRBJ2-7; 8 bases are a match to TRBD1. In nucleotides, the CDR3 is TGTGCCAGCAGCCCGGTAACAGGGGGATCCTACGAGCAGTACTTC. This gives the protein CASSPVTGGSYEQYF.